This entry concerns a single T cell receptor beta chain. V was clipped by 11 bases and J by 2 bases, with 12 bases between them. There are 12 residues in the CDR3. The germline CDR1 and CDR2 sequences are SNHLY and FYNNEI. This sample is part of a study of cytomegalovirus exposure and HLA in healthy donors. 60 Vbeta and 13 Jbeta primers were used in PCR. The assay was immunoSEQ multiplex PCR, and TCRdb's table has in-frame clones only and misses some. This sample carries some 140,000 clones, around 77% of them seen once, and the ten largest clones take 0.95% to 1.5%. The gene calls are TRBV2 and TRBJ1-2, with D perhaps matching TRBD1 (5 bases). The specimen was PBMCs. The receptor's source is a man aged 50-60 years in good health and CMV-seronegative. CDR3 region: CAGGTKNYGYTF. CDR3 DNA sequence: TGTGCCGGAGGGACGAAAAACTATGGCTACACCTTC.